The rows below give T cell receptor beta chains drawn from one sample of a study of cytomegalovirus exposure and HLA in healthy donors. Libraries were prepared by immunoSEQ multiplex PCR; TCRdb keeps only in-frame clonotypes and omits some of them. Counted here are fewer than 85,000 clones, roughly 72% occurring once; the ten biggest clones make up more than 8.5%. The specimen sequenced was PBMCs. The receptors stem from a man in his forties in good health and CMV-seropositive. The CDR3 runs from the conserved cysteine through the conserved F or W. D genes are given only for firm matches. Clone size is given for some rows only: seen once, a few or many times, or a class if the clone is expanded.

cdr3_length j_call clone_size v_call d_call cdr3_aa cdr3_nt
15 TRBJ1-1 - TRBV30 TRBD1 CAWSRGVMGNTEAFF TGTGCCTGGAGCAGGGGGGTAATGGGAAACACTGAAGCTTTCTTT
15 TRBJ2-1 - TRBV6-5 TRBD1 CASSPGTGIYNEQFF TGTGCCAGCAGTCCCGGGACAGGGATCTACAATGAGCAGTTCTTC
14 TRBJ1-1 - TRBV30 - CAWRTGSMNTEAFF TGTGCCTGGAGAACGGGGTCTATGAACACTGAAGCTTTCTTT
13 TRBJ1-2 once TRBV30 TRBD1 CAWSREGQYGYTF TGTGCCTGGAGCAGAGAGGGACAGTATGGCTACACCTTC
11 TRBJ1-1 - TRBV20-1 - CSRVRGTEAFF TGCAGTCGGGTACGGGGGACTGAAGCTTTCTTT
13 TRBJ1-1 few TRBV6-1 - CASSERENTEAFF TGTGCCAGCAGTGAACGGGAAAACACTGAAGCTTTCTTT
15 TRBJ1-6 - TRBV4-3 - CASSQDGGNNSPLHF TGCGCCAGCAGCCAAGATGGGGGGAATAATTCACCCCTCCACTTT
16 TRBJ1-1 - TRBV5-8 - CASSRWGAGMNTEAFF TGTGCCAGCAGCCGGTGGGGAGCGGGTATGAACACTGAAGCTTTCTTT
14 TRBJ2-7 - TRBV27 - CASTPRARSYEQYF TGTGCTTCCACCCCGCGGGCCCGCTCCTACGAGCAGTACTTC
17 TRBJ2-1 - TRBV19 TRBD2 CASSITGTSFTYNEQFF TGTGCCAGTAGTATAACCGGGACTAGCTTCACCTACAATGAGCAGTTCTTC
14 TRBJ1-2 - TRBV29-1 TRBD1 CSVAPRGGNYGYTF TGCAGCGTTGCTCCGAGAGGGGGCAACTATGGCTACACCTTC
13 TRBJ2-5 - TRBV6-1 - CASSWTSQETQYF TGTGCCAGCAGTTGGACATCCCAAGAGACCCAGTACTTC
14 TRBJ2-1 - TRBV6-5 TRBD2 CASRPGLAYNEQFF TGTGCCAGCAGACCGGGACTAGCCTACAATGAGCAGTTCTTC
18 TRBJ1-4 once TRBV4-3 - CASSQEAFRTEANEKLFF TGCGCCAGCAGCCAAGAGGCCTTCAGGACAGAGGCTAATGAAAAACTGTTTTTT
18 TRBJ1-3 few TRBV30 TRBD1 CAWSVLPHLTGAGNTIYF TGTGCCTGGAGTGTCCTCCCTCATTTAACAGGGGCTGGAAACACCATATATTTT
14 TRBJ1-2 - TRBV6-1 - CASSEVTGPYGYTF TGTGCCAGCAGTGAAGTAACAGGACCCTATGGCTACACCTTC
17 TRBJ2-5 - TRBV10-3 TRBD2 CAIRETSGGTVEETQYF TGTGCCATCAGGGAGACTAGCGGGGGGACGGTAGAGGAGACCCAGTACTTC
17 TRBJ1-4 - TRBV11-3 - CASSLVCVGRLNEKLFF TGTGCCAGCAGCTTAGTGTGCGTGGGGCGATTAAATGAAAAACTGTTTTTT
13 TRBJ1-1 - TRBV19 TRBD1 CASTQGARIEAFF TGTGCCAGTACCCAGGGGGCGAGGATTGAAGCTTTCTTT
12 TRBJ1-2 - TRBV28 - CASSSREYGYTF TGTGCCAGCAGTTCCCGGGAGTATGGCTACACCTTC
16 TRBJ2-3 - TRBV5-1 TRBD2 CASSLGRGVGTDTQYF TGCGCCAGCAGCTTGGGCCGGGGGGTTGGCACAGATACGCAGTATTTT
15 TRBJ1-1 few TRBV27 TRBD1 CASSSTGELSTEAFF TGTGCCAGCAGTTCGACAGGGGAATTGAGCACTGAAGCTTTCTTT
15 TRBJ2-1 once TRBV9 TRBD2 CASSGGLAAYNEQFF TGTGCCAGCAGCGGGGGACTAGCCGCCTACAATGAGCAGTTCTTC
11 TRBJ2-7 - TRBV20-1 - CSAVRDYEQYF TGCAGTGCAGTCAGGGATTACGAGCAGTACTTC
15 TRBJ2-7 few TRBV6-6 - CASSLYANPTYEQYF TGTGCCAGCAGTTTGTACGCTAACCCGACCTACGAGCAGTACTTC
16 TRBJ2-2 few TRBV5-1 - CASSLKADRTTGELFF TGCGCCAGCAGCTTGAAAGCGGATCGGACCACCGGGGAGCTGTTTTTT
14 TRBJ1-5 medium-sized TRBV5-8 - CASSAGQGYQPQHF TGTGCCAGCAGCGCGGGCCAAGGGTATCAGCCCCAGCATTTT
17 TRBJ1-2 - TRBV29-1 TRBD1 CSVLGRQGQEPNYGYTF TGCAGCGTCCTCGGGCGACAGGGGCAAGAACCTAACTATGGCTACACCTTC
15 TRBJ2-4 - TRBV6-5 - CASSYGQGGGNIQYF TGTGCCAGCAGTTACGGACAGGGCGGGGGAAACATTCAGTACTTC
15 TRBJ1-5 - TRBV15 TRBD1 CATSSNTGGAQPQHF TGTGCCACCAGCAGTAACACAGGGGGGGCTCAGCCCCAGCATTTT
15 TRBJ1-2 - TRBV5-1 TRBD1 CASSLAQGAGYGYTF TGCGCCAGCAGCTTGGCCCAGGGGGCGGGCTATGGCTACACCTTC
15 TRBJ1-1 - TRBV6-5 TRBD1 CASSPRGAGKTEAFF TGTGCCAGCAGTCCCAGGGGGGCAGGGAAAACTGAAGCTTTCTTT
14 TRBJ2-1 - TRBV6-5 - CASSYSGAYNEQFF TGTGCCAGCAGTTACTCGGGCGCCTACAATGAGCAGTTCTTC
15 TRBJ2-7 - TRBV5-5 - CASSLVEGAFYEQYF TGTGCCAGCAGCTTAGTAGAAGGGGCCTTTTACGAGCAGTACTTC
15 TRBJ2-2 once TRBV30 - CAWAADRVNTGELFF TGTGCCTGGGCCGCAGACAGAGTGAACACCGGGGAGCTGTTTTTT
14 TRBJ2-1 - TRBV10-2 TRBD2 CASSLAGRYNEQFF TGCGCCAGCAGTCTAGCGGGGCGATACAATGAGCAGTTCTTC
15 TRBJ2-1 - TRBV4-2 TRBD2 CASSQEVLAGGPEFF TGTGCCAGCAGCCAAGAGGTACTAGCGGGGGGGCCTGAGTTCTTC
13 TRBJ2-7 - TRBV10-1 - CASSDPGSYEQYF TGCGCCAGCAGTGACCCAGGTTCCTACGAGCAGTACTTC
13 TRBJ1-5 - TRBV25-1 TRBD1 CASRDRLDQPQHF TGTGCCAGTCGGGACAGACTAGATCAGCCCCAGCATTTT
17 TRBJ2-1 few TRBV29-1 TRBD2 CSVEGLAGWSGDNEQFF TGCAGCGTTGAAGGCCTAGCGGGATGGTCCGGAGACAATGAGCAGTTCTTC